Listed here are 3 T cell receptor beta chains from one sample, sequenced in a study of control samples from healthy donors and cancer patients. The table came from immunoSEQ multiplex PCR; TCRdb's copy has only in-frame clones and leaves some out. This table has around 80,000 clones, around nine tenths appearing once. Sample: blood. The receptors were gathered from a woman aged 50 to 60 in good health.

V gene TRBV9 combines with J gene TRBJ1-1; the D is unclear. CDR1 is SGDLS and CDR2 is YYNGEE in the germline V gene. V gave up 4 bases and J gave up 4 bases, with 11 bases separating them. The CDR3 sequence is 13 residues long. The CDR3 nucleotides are TGTGCCAGCAGCCAACGGTGGGGCACTGAAGCTTTCTTT. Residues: CASSQRWGTEAFF.

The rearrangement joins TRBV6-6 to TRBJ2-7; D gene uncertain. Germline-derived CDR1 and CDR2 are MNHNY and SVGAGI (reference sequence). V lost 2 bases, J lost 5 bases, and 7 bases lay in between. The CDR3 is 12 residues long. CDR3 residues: CASSYNANEQYF. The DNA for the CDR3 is TGTGCCAGCAGTTACAATGCAAACGAGCAGTACTTC.

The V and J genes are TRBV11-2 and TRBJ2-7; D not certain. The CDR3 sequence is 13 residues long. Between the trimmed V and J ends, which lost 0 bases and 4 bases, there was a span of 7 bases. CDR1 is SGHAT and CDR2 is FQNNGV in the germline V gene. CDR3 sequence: CASSLESAYEQYF. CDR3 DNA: TGTGCCAGCAGCTTAGAATCTGCGTACGAGCAGTACTTC.